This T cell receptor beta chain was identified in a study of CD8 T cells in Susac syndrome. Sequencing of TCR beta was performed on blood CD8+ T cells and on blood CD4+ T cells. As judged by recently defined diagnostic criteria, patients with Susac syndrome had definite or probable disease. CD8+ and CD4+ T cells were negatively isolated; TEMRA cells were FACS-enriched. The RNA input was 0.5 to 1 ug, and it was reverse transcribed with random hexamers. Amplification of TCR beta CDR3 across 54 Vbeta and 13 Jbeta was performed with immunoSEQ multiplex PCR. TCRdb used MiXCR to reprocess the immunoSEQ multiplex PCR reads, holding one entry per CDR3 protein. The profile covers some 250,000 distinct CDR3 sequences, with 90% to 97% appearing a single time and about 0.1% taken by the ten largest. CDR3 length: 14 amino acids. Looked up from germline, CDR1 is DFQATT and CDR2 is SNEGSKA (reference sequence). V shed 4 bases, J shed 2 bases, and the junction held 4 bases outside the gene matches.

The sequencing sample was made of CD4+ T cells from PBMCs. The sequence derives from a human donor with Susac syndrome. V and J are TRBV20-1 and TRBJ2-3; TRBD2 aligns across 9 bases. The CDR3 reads CSANAGGPTDTQYF. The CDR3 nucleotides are TGCAGTGCTAACGCGGGAGGGCCCACAGATACGCAGTATTTT.